The TCR beta chain described here comes from a study of shared clonotypes between healthy human individuals. Generated by immunoSEQ multiplex PCR, the TCRdb table keeps only in-frame clones and is missing some. Among over a million clones, approximately 68% were seen once, and the ten largest hold over 1.3%. The CDR3 consists of 15 residues. Germline V gives CDR1 MNHNS, CDR2 SASEGT. Trimming cost V 5 bases and J 5 bases, with 16 bases left between them. Healthy HIV-negative adults with no recent acute infections or vaccinations were recruited as donors. The sequence came from a man aged 18 to 35 in good health. The chain uses TRBV6-1 and TRBJ1-5; a weak D match, TRBD1 (6 bases). The sample taken for sequencing was memory CD4+ T cells sorted from blood. Regarding subset: CD45RA-negative fraction. CDR3 in amino acids: CASSRGGDMYQPQHF. DNA of the CDR3: TGTGCCAGCAGTAGGGGAGGGGACATGTATCAGCCCCAGCATTTT.